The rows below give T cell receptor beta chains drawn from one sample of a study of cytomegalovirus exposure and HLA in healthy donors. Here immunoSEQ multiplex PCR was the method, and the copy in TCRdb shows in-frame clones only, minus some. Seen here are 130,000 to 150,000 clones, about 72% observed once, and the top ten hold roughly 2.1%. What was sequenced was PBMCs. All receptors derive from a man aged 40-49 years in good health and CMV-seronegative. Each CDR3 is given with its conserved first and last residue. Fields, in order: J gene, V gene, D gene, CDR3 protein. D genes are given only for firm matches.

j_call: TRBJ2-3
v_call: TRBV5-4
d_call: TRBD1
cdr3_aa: CASSPRTGVETQYF

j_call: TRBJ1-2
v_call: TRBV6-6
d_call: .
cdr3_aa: CASSYSTQDYGYTF

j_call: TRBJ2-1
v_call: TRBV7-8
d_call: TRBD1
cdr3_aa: CASSFGQGRYNEQFF

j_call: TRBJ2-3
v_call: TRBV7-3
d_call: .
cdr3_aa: CASSSGLFTDTQYF

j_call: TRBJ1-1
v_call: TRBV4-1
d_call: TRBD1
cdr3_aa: CASSHYRGGTEAFF

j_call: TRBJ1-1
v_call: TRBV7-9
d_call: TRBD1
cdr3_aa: CASSEGTGAEAFF

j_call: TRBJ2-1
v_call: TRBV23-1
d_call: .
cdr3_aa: CASSHYTWRGYNEQFF

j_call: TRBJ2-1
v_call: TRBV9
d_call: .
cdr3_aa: CASSVAGNEQFF

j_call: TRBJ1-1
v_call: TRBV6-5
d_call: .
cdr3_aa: CASKRFTEAFF

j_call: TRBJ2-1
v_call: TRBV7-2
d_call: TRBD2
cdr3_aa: CASSPGTSGFSYNEQFF